Below, 31 T cell receptor beta chains from the same sample are listed, as sequenced in a study of T-cell reconstitution after alpha-beta-depleted transplantation in children. Unique molecular identifiers tagged the TCRbeta library. TCRdb processed the PCR reads anew with MiXCR; each CDR3 protein has one entry. Among approximately 500,000 distinct CDR3 sequences, roughly a tenth were seen once, and the ten largest hold around 2%. Sequenced material: PBMCs, taken before TCRalphabeta/CD19-depleted stem cell transplant. These receptors came from a child aged 2-15 years with inherited bone marrow failure, due to receive a stem cell transplant.

The CDR3, as DNA: TGTGCCAGTATGCAGACCGGGGGAAACATTCAGTACTTC. Translated: CASMQTGGNIQYF. The chain has TRBV19 and TRBJ2-4, with a possible D match to TRBD2 (6 bases). Germline CDR1 reads LNHDA; CDR2 reads SQIVND (reference sequence). Trimming pared 7 bases from V and 6 bases from J, leaving 13 bases between. The CDR3 extends over 13 amino acids.

Ten or more counts support this clonotype. The rearrangement uses TRBV3-1 and TRBJ2-7; D unclear. The CDR3 extends over 11 amino acids. The germline gives CDR1 LGHDT, CDR2 YNNKEL (reference sequence). V shed 3 bases and J shed 4 bases, with 4 bases lying between them. DNA for the CDR3: TGTGCCAGCAGCCAGGGGTACGAGCAGTACTTC. Translating it yields CASSQGYEQYF.

This clonotype was seen many times. The rearrangement joins TRBV7-9 to TRBJ2-7; D unresolved. From germline, CDR1 is SEHNR and CDR2 FQNEAQ (reference sequence). This CDR3 contains 12 residues. The ends were cut back, 1 base at V and 7 bases at J, with 8 bases in the middle. Here the CDR3 DNA reads TGTGCCAGCAGCTTAGTGGTCTGGGAGCAGTACTTC. Its protein is CASSLVVWEQYF.

This clonotype was seen many times. This chain joins TRBV20-1 and TRBJ2-5; 10 bases agree with TRBD2. Germline CDR1 DFQATT, CDR2 SNEGSKA (reference sequence). The V gene end was trimmed by 3 bases and the J gene end by 5 bases; junction bases not matched to a gene: 9. The CDR3 is 15 residues long. This chain's CDR3 is CSARSGRAVMETQYF. The CDR3 DNA sequence: TGCAGTGCTAGGAGCGGGAGGGCCGTTATGGAGACCCAGTACTTC.

This clonotype was counted ten times or more. V gene TRBV28 combines with J gene TRBJ1-1; D remains ambiguous. The V end was cut by 4 bases, the J end by 6 bases, with 15 bases between. Germline loops: CDR1 MDHEN, CDR2 SYDVKM. The CDR3 loop spans 14 amino acids. Here the CDR3 DNA reads TGTGCCAGCAGTTCCCCCTCCGGCGGCCCTGAAGCTTTCTTT. It codes for CASSSPSGGPEAFF.

In its sample, this clonotype was seen many times. The chain has TRBV7-7 and TRBJ2-1; 8 nucleotides line up with TRBD2. Germline trimming cut 5 bases from V and 5 bases from J; bases unmatched to any gene: 2. The germline V gene has CDR1 SSHAT and CDR2 FNYEAQ (reference sequence). The CDR3 covers 13 residues. This CDR3 reads CASSISGNNEQFF. In nucleotides, the CDR3 is TGTGCCAGCAGCATTAGCGGGAACAATGAGCAGTTCTTC.

This clonotype has at least ten counts. The chain has TRBV18 and TRBJ2-7, with TRBD1 as a possible D gene (5 bases). Trimming took off 0 bases at V and 6 bases at J, with 9 bases between the two ends. The CDR3 covers 13 residues. The V gene's germline CDR1 is KGHSH and CDR2 LQKENI. The CDR3 bases are TGTGCCAGCTCACCACCCCAGGGTTCCGAGCAGTACTTC. Encoded protein: CASSPPQGSEQYF.

In this sample, this clonotype turned up many times. The V and J genes are TRBV4-3 and TRBJ2-7, with 12 bases that match TRBD2. Trimming cost V 1 base and J 7 bases; bases outside gene matches: 8. CDR3 size: 16 residues. From germline, CDR1 is LGHNA and CDR2 YSLEER. This CDR3 is CASSQVSTSGSQEQYF. CDR3 nucleotides: TGCGCCAGCAGCCAAGTCTCGACTAGCGGGAGTCAAGAGCAGTACTTC.

This clonotype was picked up many times. The chain couples TRBV5-1 to TRBJ2-2, with D possibly matching TRBD1 (6 bases). From germline, CDR1 is SGHRS and CDR2 YFSETQ. The CDR3 sequence is 15 residues long. V was clipped by 3 bases and J by 4 bases, with 13 bases between them. The chain's CDR3 is CASSWGHAGTGELFF. The CDR3 DNA reads TGCGCCAGCAGCTGGGGGCATGCCGGCACCGGGGAGCTGTTTTTT.

This clonotype has at least ten counts. The V and J genes are TRBV6-5 and TRBJ2-3; no clear D gene. The CDR3 runs to 17 residues. V was shortened by 0 bases and J by 0 bases, with 13 bases between the two germline ends. Germline V gene data show CDR1 as MNHEY and CDR2 as SVGAGI. CDR3 sequence reads: CASSYSGGESSTDTQYF. The CDR3 DNA reads as TGTGCCAGCAGTTACTCGGGTGGGGAATCTAGCACAGATACGCAGTATTTT.

V and J are TRBV30 and TRBJ1-1; no firm D call. This CDR3 comprises 11 residues. Trimming cost V 4 bases and J 7 bases, with 10 bases left between them. Germline V lookup: CDR1 GTSNPN, CDR2 SVGIG (reference sequence). Here the CDR3 DNA reads TGTGCCTGGAAGACACAGAGTGAAGCTTTCTTT. Translation gives CAWKTQSEAFF. Variable domain in full (rest from reference TRBV30 and TRBJ1-1): SQTIHQWPATLVQPVGSPLSLECTVEGTSNPNLYWYRQAAGRGLQLLFYSVGIGQISSEVPQNLSASRPQDRQFILSSKKLLLSDSGFYLCAWKTQSEAFFGQGTRLTVV.

This clonotype occurred many times. This chain joins TRBV27 and TRBJ1-1; a weak D match, TRBD1 (5 bases). Germline assignment: CDR1 MNHEY and CDR2 SMNVEV (reference sequence). The CDR3 contains 13 residues. V was cut by 3 bases and J by 7 bases, with 12 bases left in between. The CDR3 reads CASSFTGTHEAFF. The CDR3 bases are TGTGCCAGCAGTTTCACAGGAACTCATGAAGCTTTCTTT.

This clonotype has ten or more counts. The chain's CDR3 is CASSLGLTGNTIYF. The DNA of the CDR3 is TGTGCCAGCAGCTTAGGTCTCACTGGAAACACCATATATTTT. The chain is built from TRBV11-2 and TRBJ1-3; D is unclear. The CDR3 spans 14 residues. CDR1 and CDR2 from the germline V gene are SGHAT and FQNNGV. Trimming cost V 1 base and J 2 bases, with 6 bases left between them. The whole variable domain, remainder taken from reference TRBV11-2 and TRBJ1-3, is EAGVAQSPRYKIIEKRQSVAFWCNPISGHATLYWYQQILGQGPKLLIQFQNNGVVDDSQLPKDRFSAERLKGVDSTLKIQPAKLEDSAVYLCASSLGLTGNTIYFGEGSWLTVV.

This clonotype came up a few times. The chain carries TRBV15 and TRBJ2-1; a weak D match, TRBD2 (6 bases). The V end lost 5 bases, the J end lost 8 bases, and 13 bases lay between the germline ends. The CDR3 length is 13 residues. Germline lookup yields CDR1 LNHNV and CDR2 YYDKDF (reference sequence). Written as DNA, the CDR3 is TGTGCCACCAGCCGCCTCTGGGGGGATGAGCAGTTCTTC. This gives the protein CATSRLWGDEQFF.

Ten or more counts support this clonotype. The rearrangement links TRBV27 to TRBJ1-4; 8 bases agree with TRBD1. The germline V gene encodes CDR1 MNHEY and CDR2 SMNVEV (reference sequence). After removal of 3 bases from V and 3 bases from J, the junction contained 9 bases not matched to a gene. This CDR3 contains 17 residues. CDR3 nucleotides: TGTGCCAGCAGTTTCCTTTCCGTGACAGGGGCTAATGAAAAACTGTTTTTT. This gives the protein CASSFLSVTGANEKLFF. Complete variable domain (other parts from reference TRBV27 and TRBJ1-4): EAQVTQNPRYLITVTGKKLTVTCSQNMNHEYMSWYRQDPGLGLRQIYYSMNVEVTDKGDVPEGYKVSRKEKRNFPLILESPSPNQTSLYFCASSFLSVTGANEKLFFGSGTQLSVL.

V is TRBV7-8 and J is TRBJ2-1; 12 nucleotides line up with TRBD2. The ends lost 2 bases at V and 4 bases at J; junction bases unmatched: 3. The V gene's germline CDR1 is SGHVS and CDR2 FQNEAQ. CDR3 length: 16 residues. The CDR3 nucleotides read TGTGCCAGCAGCTTATTCACTAGCGGGAGGTACAATGAGCAGTTCTTC. Protein: CASSLFTSGRYNEQFF.

This clonotype was seen repeatedly, ten times or more. This chain joins TRBV19 and TRBJ2-1, with 7 nucleotides matching TRBD2. This CDR3 comprises 14 residues. CDR1 is LNHDA and CDR2 is SQIVND in the germline V gene (reference sequence). With V trimmed by 7 bases and J by 6 bases, 9 bases remained unmatched. CDR3 DNA sequence: TGTGCCAGTACCCTTGCCTGGACTAGCAATGAGCAGTTCTTC. It yields the protein CASTLAWTSNEQFF.

This clonotype was seen repeatedly, ten times or more. This chain joins TRBV6-1 and TRBJ2-7; 12 nucleotides align to TRBD2. This CDR3 is 15 amino acids long. From germline, CDR1 is MNHNS and CDR2 SASEGT. V gave up 4 bases and J gave up 7 bases; unmatched junction bases: 8. The CDR3 sequence: CASSGDLAGGIEQYF. The CDR3 nucleotides are TGTGCCAGCAGTGGGGATCTAGCGGGAGGGATTGAGCAGTACTTC.

This clonotype has a count of ten or more. The J gene is TRBJ2-7, the V gene TRBV12-3 or TRBV12-4; the D gene is possibly TRBD2 (5 bases). This CDR3 has 14 residues. V was clipped by 0 bases and J by 4 bases, with 10 bases between them. The CDR3 region has the DNA TGTGCCAGCAGTTTAGCGAGGACTTTTTACGAGCAGTACTTC. Translated: CASSLARTFYEQYF.

This clonotype was counted many times. The chain links TRBV29-1 to TRBJ2-7; D unclear. This CDR3 has 13 amino acids. CDR1 SQVTM and CDR2 ANQGSEA come from the germline V gene. Trimming removed 7 bases at V and 2 bases at J, with 15 bases between. This CDR3 reads CSALVDIAYEQYF. CDR3 coding DNA: TGCAGCGCCCTGGTCGACATAGCCTACGAGCAGTACTTC.

This clonotype was seen repeatedly, ten times or more. V and J are TRBV7-9 and TRBJ2-7; D call uncertain. Germline V gene data show CDR1 as SEHNR and CDR2 as FQNEAQ (reference sequence). CDR3 size: 13 residues. V lost 3 bases to trimming and J lost 3 bases, with 9 bases between them. CDR3 bases: TGTGCCAGCAGCTTTGGTGGAATCTACGAGCAGTACTTC. This gives the protein CASSFGGIYEQYF.

There are many counts of this clonotype. The CDR3 DNA is TGTGCCAGCAGGTCGGGAGAGACCCAGTACTTC. This translates into CASRSGETQYF. The chain employs TRBV12-3 or TRBV12-4 and TRBJ2-5; D gene ambiguous. Trimming took off 6 bases at V and 4 bases at J, with 6 bases between the two ends. CDR3 length equals 11 residues.

There are many counts of this clonotype. The CDR3 coding sequence is TGCAGCGTTCTTGGCAGTTCCTACGAGCAGTACTTC. Amino acids: CSVLGSSYEQYF. The chain couples TRBV29-1 to TRBJ2-7; D not resolved. Germline values: CDR1 SQVTM, CDR2 ANQGSEA. Trimming removed 5 bases from V and 1 base from J, with 9 bases in between. This CDR3 contains 12 residues.

Ten or more counts support this clonotype. The chain recombines TRBV27 with TRBJ2-3; no firm D call. This CDR3 comprises 14 residues. Germline CDR1 reads MNHEY; CDR2 reads SMNVEV (reference sequence). V lost 0 bases, J lost 2 bases, and 6 bases lay in between. DNA of the CDR3: TGTGCCAGCAGTTTATCCCAGACCACAGATACGCAGTATTTT. Amino acid sequence: CASSLSQTTDTQYF.

A few counts support this clonotype. This chain's CDR3 is CSARDSDTTDTQYF. The CDR3 nucleotides read TGCAGTGCTAGAGATAGCGATACCACAGATACGCAGTATTTT. The chain combines TRBV20-1 with TRBJ2-3; D may be TRBD2 (5 bases). The CDR3 runs to 14 residues. The V gene's germline CDR1 is DFQATT and CDR2 SNEGSKA (reference sequence). V shed 0 bases and J shed 2 bases, with 9 bases lying between them.

This clonotype was picked up a small number of times. The chain is built from TRBV11-2 and TRBJ2-7; D gene ambiguous. The CDR3 length is 14 residues. Looked up from germline, CDR1 is SGHAT and CDR2 is FQNNGV. The germline V and J ends were trimmed by 1 base and 2 bases, with 9 bases remaining between them. The CDR3: CASSLAATPYEQYF. CDR3 DNA sequence: TGTGCCAGCAGCTTAGCGGCTACCCCCTACGAGCAGTACTTC.

This clonotype occurred many times. The rearrangement links TRBV20-1 to TRBJ1-5; no clear D gene. This CDR3 has 15 amino acids. The germline V and J ends were trimmed by 2 bases and 5 bases, with 16 bases remaining between them. Per germline, CDR1 DFQATT and CDR2 SNEGSKA (reference sequence). The CDR3 DNA follows: TGCAGTGCTAGATCGAGCACCAGACCGGATCAGCCCCAGCATTTT. Its protein is CSARSSTRPDQPQHF.

This clonotype was counted many times. The chain has TRBV5-1 and TRBJ2-1; TRBD2 agrees at 9 bases. The CDR3 sequence is 15 residues long. Germline V gene sequence: CDR1 SGHRS, CDR2 YFSETQ. After removal of 0 bases from V and 8 bases from J, the junction contained 6 bases not matched to a gene. This CDR3 reads CASSLALGLADEQFF. In DNA, the CDR3 is TGCGCCAGCAGCTTGGCCTTGGGACTAGCTGATGAGCAGTTCTTC.

The rearrangement links TRBV4-3 to TRBJ2-3; TRBD2 aligns across 10 bases. The CDR3 loop spans 17 amino acids. Germline V gene lookup returns CDR1 LGHNA and CDR2 YSLEER. The trim removed 0 bases at V and 6 bases at J, leaving 9 bases unmatched. The CDR3 region has the DNA TGCGCCAGCAGCCAAGAGCTGCTAGCGGGAGTAGTGGATACGCAGTATTTT. Protein sequence: CASSQELLAGVVDTQYF.

The V and J genes are TRBV7-2 and TRBJ2-7, with D perhaps being TRBD1 or TRBD2 (5 bases each). Per germline, CDR1 SGHTA and CDR2 FQGNSA. The V gene lost 2 bases and the J gene lost 7 bases, with 12 bases spanning the gap. The CDR3 covers 13 residues. The chain's CDR3 is CASSLLGVVEQYF. CDR3 bases: TGTGCCAGCAGCTTACTGGGGGTAGTAGAGCAGTACTTC.

This clonotype was found many times. V is TRBV3-1 and J is TRBJ1-5, with D maybe TRBD1 (5 bases). Trimming took 3 bases from V and 3 from J, leaving 6 bases between them. Germline CDR1 and CDR2: LGHDT and YNNKEL (reference sequence). CDR3 length: 13 amino acids. The CDR3: CASSQDINQPQHF. The CDR3 DNA follows: TGTGCCAGCAGCCAGGACATCAATCAGCCCCAGCATTTT.